Below, 25 T cell receptor beta chains from the same sample are listed, as sequenced in a study of blood T cells in healthy people across ages (dated by TCRdb to 2013 to 2016). The library was built by means of 5' RACE. Sequencing instrument: Illumina HiSeq 2500. A second PCR of roughly 7 to 12 cycles was run with a J-beta primer mix and a sample-barcoded 5' primer. In TCRdb, the public reads were trimmed at Q25 with fastp and aligned with MiXCR, with productive beta chains retained. Identical CDR3 proteins give one entry, which carries the most common genes and DNA. The sample records around 1,500,000 distinct CDR3 sequences, roughly 28% of which are singletons. The ten most abundant clones make up roughly 8% of the sample. The sample was blood. The receptors come from a woman in her thirties in good health.

The rearrangement joins TRBV6-2 or TRBV6-3 to TRBJ2-4; D uncertain. Trimming removed 5 bases from V and 0 bases from J, with 17 bases in between. The CDR3 covers 17 residues. Germline assignment: CDR1 MNHEY and CDR2 SVGEGT. The CDR3 is CASSTSSFRVAKNIQYF. As DNA, the CDR3 is TGTGCCAGCAGTACCTCTAGTTTTCGAGTAGCCAAAAACATTCAGTACTTC.

The V and J genes are TRBV20-1 and TRBJ2-7, with D possibly TRBD1 on 5 matching bases. Germline-derived CDR1 and CDR2 are DFQATT and SNEGSKA (reference sequence). The V end lost 2 bases, the J end lost 3 bases, and 8 bases lay between the germline ends. This CDR3 region has 12 residues. The CDR3 loop reads CSARSTGYEQYF. The CDR3 bases are TGCAGTGCTAGAAGTACAGGCTACGAGCAGTACTTC.

The table lists this clonotype with a few counts. The rearrangement joins TRBV12-3 or TRBV12-4 to TRBJ2-1; 10 bases map to TRBD1. V trimming: 6 bases; J trimming: 9 bases; junction bases outside the gene matches: 11. CDR3 size: 15 residues. The CDR3 reads CASRAGTGVLGEQFF. CDR3 DNA: TGTGCCAGCAGGGCCGGGACAGGGGTATTGGGTGAGCAGTTCTTC.

The chain links TRBV24-1 to TRBJ2-7; D is perhaps TRBD1 or TRBD2 (5 bases each). The ends were cut back, 2 bases at V and 2 bases at J, with 21 bases in the middle. Germline V gives CDR1 KGHDR, CDR2 SFDVKD. The CDR3 is made up of 18 amino acids. In DNA, the CDR3 is TGTGCCACCAGTGATTCTTCCGGGACGGACGTACCCCCCTACGAGCAGTACTTC. Residues: CATSDSSGTDVPPYEQYF.

The CDR3: CASSQGGVGAEAFF. Here the CDR3 DNA reads TGCGCCAGCAGCCAGGGGGGAGTGGGCGCTGAAGCTTTCTTT. The V and J genes are TRBV5-1 and TRBJ1-1; 7 bases agree with TRBD1. Germline V gene sequence: CDR1 SGHRS, CDR2 YFSETQ. V was pared by 4 bases and J by 6 bases, with 9 bases of the junction left unmatched. This CDR3 is 14 amino acids long.

There are many counts of this clonotype. This rearrangement joins TRBV5-1 to TRBJ2-1; D gene ambiguous. The germline gives CDR1 SGHRS, CDR2 YFSETQ. The CDR3 sequence is 15 residues long. The V end was cut by 3 bases, the J end by 8 bases, with 18 bases between. DNA of the CDR3: TGCGCCAGCAGCTCTGCGTTTGGGGTTGATCATGAGCAGTTCTTC. Translation gives CASSSAFGVDHEQFF.

A few counts support this clonotype. This CDR3 reads CASSFVLLSGANVLTF. For the CDR3, the DNA is TGTGCCAGCAGCTTTGTACTGCTCTCTGGGGCCAACGTCCTGACTTTC. The chain combines TRBV5-6 with TRBJ2-6; D ambiguous. The CDR3 has 16 residues. V was shortened by 2 bases and J by 0 bases, with 9 bases between the two germline ends. CDR1 is SGHDT, CDR2 YYEEEE, per germline.

The V and J genes are TRBV20-1 and TRBJ2-3, with 7 positions matching TRBD1. After removal of 6 bases from V and 7 bases from J, the junction contained 10 bases not matched to a gene. Germline assignment: CDR1 DFQATT and CDR2 SNEGSKA (reference sequence). CDR3 length: 13 amino acids. CDR3 nucleotides: TGCAGTGCGACAGGGAAGCGAAGAAATACGCAGTATTTT. This encodes CSATGKRRNTQYF.

This clonotype has ten or more counts. The chain couples TRBV6-6 to TRBJ2-1; the D gene is possibly TRBD1 (6 bases). With 2 bases removed from V and 0 bases from J, the gap between germline ends came to 8 bases. Germline CDR1 MNHNY, CDR2 SVGAGI (reference sequence). The CDR3 totals 15 residues. The DNA for the CDR3 is TGTGCCAGCAGTTACGACAGGAGCTCCTACAATGAGCAGTTCTTC. Its translation: CASSYDRSSYNEQFF.

A few counts support this clonotype. V usage is TRBV2 and J usage is TRBJ1-2; 9 positions match TRBD1. Germline CDR1 SNHLY, CDR2 FYNNEI. The trim removed 5 bases at V and 6 bases at J, leaving 4 bases unmatched. This CDR3 spans 13 amino acids. CDR3 nucleotide sequence: TGTGCCAGCAGTAGGACAGGGGATAATGGCTACACCTTC. Translating it yields CASSRTGDNGYTF.

This clonotype was detected many times. This chain links TRBV20-1 with TRBJ1-5; D is ambiguous. The V and J ends lost 5 bases and 7 bases respectively, with 9 bases between them. CDR1 is DFQATT and CDR2 is SNEGSKA in the germline V gene (reference sequence). The CDR3 runs to 11 residues. CDR3 in amino acids: CSAGLGQPQHF. The CDR3 bases are TGCAGTGCTGGGCTAGGGCAGCCCCAGCATTTT.

The chain employs TRBV20-1 and TRBJ1-6, with a tentative D call TRBD1 (5 bases). The germline V gene has CDR1 DFQATT and CDR2 SNEGSKA (reference sequence). The CDR3 consists of 15 residues. V lost 2 bases and J 9 bases, leaving 17 bases between the germline ends. CDR3 in DNA: TGCAGTGCTAGAACCAAAGGTGGGGGGAGTTCACCCCTCCACTTT. Its protein is CSARTKGGGSSPLHF.

The chain joins TRBV5-1 to TRBJ2-2; no reliable D call. This CDR3 region has 13 residues. V lost 2 bases to trimming and J lost 6 bases, with 8 bases between them. Germline V gene lookup returns CDR1 SGHRS and CDR2 YFSETQ. DNA of the CDR3: TGCGCCAGCAGCTTTGGAGAGGCCGGGGAGCTGTTTTTT. Amino acid sequence: CASSFGEAGELFF.

The chain recombines TRBV9 with TRBJ2-5, with a tentative D call TRBD2 (6 bases). The V gene's germline CDR1 is SGDLS and CDR2 YYNGEE. This CDR3 region has 14 residues. V was pared by 3 bases and J by 5 bases, with 14 bases between. The CDR3 sequence: CASSGSSAGETQYF. CDR3 sequence (DNA): TGTGCCAGCAGCGGATCTAGCGCCGGGGAGACCCAGTACTTC.

V and J are TRBV25-1 and TRBJ2-5; the D gene is possibly TRBD2 (6 bases). Deletions cut 10 bases from V and 1 base from J, with 16 bases between. CDR1 and CDR2 from the germline V gene are MGHDK and SYGVNS. This CDR3 contains 14 residues. CDR3 amino acids: CATGRAGIQETQYF. The CDR3 nucleotides read TGTGCCACCGGACGAGCGGGCATCCAAGAGACCCAGTACTTC.

This clonotype turned up a few times. This sequence joins TRBV6-6 and TRBJ2-3; maybe TRBD1 (6 bases). Trimming took off 6 bases at V and 6 bases at J, with 16 bases between the two ends. Germline V gene data show CDR1 as MNHNY and CDR2 as SVGAGI (reference sequence). The CDR3 is made up of 14 amino acids. The CDR3 here is CASRDRDISDTQYF. The CDR3 bases are TGTGCCAGCAGAGACCGGGACATCTCGGATACGCAGTATTTT.

This clonotype was found a few times. This chain connects TRBV12-3 or TRBV12-4 to TRBJ2-2; a possible D gene is TRBD2 (5 bases). With 6 bases removed from V and 0 bases from J, the gap between germline ends came to 8 bases. The CDR3 has 14 residues. CDR3 region: CASRVGTNTGELFF. The CDR3 DNA is TGTGCCAGCAGGGTCGGGACGAACACCGGGGAGCTGTTTTTT.

V gene TRBV5-6 combines with J gene TRBJ2-4, with a weak D call TRBD1 (6 bases). The CDR3 is made up of 17 amino acids. Trimming shortened V by 0 bases and J by 7 bases, and 20 bases separated the two germline ends. The germline gives CDR1 SGHDT, CDR2 YYEEEE. The CDR3 nucleotides read TGTGCCAGCAGCTTGGACAGGGAATGGTCTGAGGGGAACATTCAGTACTTC. It is translated as CASSLDREWSEGNIQYF.

This clonotype was counted ten times or more. This chain links TRBV5-1 with TRBJ2-3; a possible D gene is TRBD2 (5 bases). The germline CDR1 and CDR2 sequences are SGHRS and YFSETQ. Trimming cost V 0 bases and J 2 bases, with 13 bases left between them. The CDR3 length is 16 residues. CDR3 nucleotides: TGCGCCAGCAGCTTGGCCCGCGGAGGAAACACAGATACGCAGTATTTT. It yields the protein CASSLARGGNTDTQYF.

The sample holds many counts of this clonotype. The rearrangement uses TRBV7-3 and TRBJ2-1; D possibly corresponds to TRBD1 (6 bases). The CDR3 loop spans 13 amino acids. CDR1 and CDR2 from the germline V gene are SGHTA and FQGTGA. V gave up 1 base and J gave up 8 bases, with 9 bases separating them. The CDR3 bases are TGTGCCAGCAGCTTAAACAGGGAAGATGAGCAGTTCTTC. Translating it yields CASSLNREDEQFF.

This clonotype was detected only a few times. The chain employs TRBV12-3 or TRBV12-4 and TRBJ2-7; possibly TRBD2 for D (5 bases). The V and J ends lost 4 bases and 3 bases respectively, with 16 bases between them. The CDR3 has 15 residues. The CDR3 sequence: CASSWVTRKFYEQYF. The CDR3 DNA follows: TGTGCCAGCAGTTGGGTTACTAGGAAGTTCTACGAGCAGTACTTC.

The gene calls are TRBV7-9 and TRBJ2-5, with a tentative D call TRBD2 (5 bases). The end of the DNA aligns better with TRBJ2-7, so the J call may be wrong. The CDR3 has 15 amino acids. From germline, CDR1 is SEHNR and CDR2 FQNEAQ (reference sequence). DNA of the CDR3: TGTGCCAGCAGCTTATTGGTGGGTTTGAGCGGCGAGCAGTACTTC. Translated: CASSLLVGLSGEQYF.

The table lists this clonotype with a few counts. The V and J genes are TRBV7-9 and TRBJ2-7; 9 nucleotides line up with TRBD2. The CDR3 runs 14 residues. Trimming removed 5 bases from V and 0 bases from J; junction bases left unmatched: 2. Germline CDR1 is SEHNR and CDR2 is FQNEAQ (reference sequence). The CDR3 bases are TGTGCCAGCAGCCGGACTAGCGCCTCCTACGAGCAGTACTTC. It codes for CASSRTSASYEQYF.

This clonotype was detected once. The CDR3 here is CASSLRGIDYEQYF. The CDR3 coding sequence is TGCGCCAGCAGCCTCCGGGGGATCGACTACGAGCAGTACTTC. This chain joins TRBV4-1 and TRBJ2-7; D is possibly TRBD2 (6 bases). The CDR3 sequence is 14 residues long. Trimming stripped 4 bases from V and 3 bases from J, with 13 bases between. Looked up from germline, CDR1 is MGHRA and CDR2 is YSYEKL.

The chain has TRBV28 and TRBJ2-7, with TRBD1 identical over 9 bases. In germline, CDR1 is MDHEN, CDR2 SYDVKM. After removal of 8 bases from V and 6 bases from J, the junction contained 8 bases not matched to a gene. CDR3 size: 13 residues. Written as DNA, the CDR3 is TGTGCCAGCTCCGGAACAGGGGGCGTCGAGCAGTACTTC. It encodes CASSGTGGVEQYF.